This is a list of T cell receptor beta chains from one sample in a study of early T cells in non-severe SARS-CoV-2 infection. TCRdb re-called the 5' RACE reads through MiXCR, storing one row per CDR3 protein. The sample has about 48,000 distinct CDR3 sequences, approximately 7.6% seen once. Sequencing was carried out using whole blood. These receptors were taken from an adult who was a healthcare worker with PCR-confirmed SARS-CoV-2 infection or an uninfected control (not recorded which). The CDR3 runs from the conserved cysteine through the conserved F or W. A D gene is named only where the DNA matches it firmly. The listing skips clone size in some rows; elsewhere it reads once, few, many or a size class.

clone_size: many; v_call: TRBV12-3/TRBV12-4; d_call: NA; j_call: TRBJ2-7; cdr3_aa: CASRSQGRPYEQYF; cdr3_nt: TGTGCCAGCAGATCCCAGGGGCGACCCTACGAGCAGTACTTC
clone_size: few; v_call: TRBV20-1; d_call: TRBD1; j_call: TRBJ1-5; cdr3_aa: CSARPGQASNQPQHF; cdr3_nt: TGCAGTGCACGGCCGGGACAGGCGAGCAATCAGCCCCAGCATTTT
clone_size: NA; v_call: TRBV28; d_call: TRBD1; j_call: TRBJ1-2; cdr3_aa: CASSSGGQPYGYTF; cdr3_nt: TGTGCCAGCAGTTCAGGGGGACAGCCTTATGGCTACACCTTC
clone_size: many; v_call: TRBV19; d_call: NA; j_call: TRBJ2-5; cdr3_aa: CASSPQGQETQYF; cdr3_nt: TGTGCCAGTAGCCCACAGGGCCAAGAGACCCAGTACTTC
clone_size: few; v_call: TRBV19; d_call: TRBD1; j_call: TRBJ2-7; cdr3_aa: CASSLGTGTEQYF; cdr3_nt: TGTGCCAGTAGTCTCGGGACAGGGACCGAGCAGTACTTC
clone_size: many; v_call: TRBV12-3/TRBV12-4; d_call: TRBD2; j_call: TRBJ2-1; cdr3_aa: CASSRLAGDPNEQFF; cdr3_nt: TGTGCCAGCAGTCGCCTAGCGGGGGACCCCAATGAGCAGTTCTTC
clone_size: many; v_call: TRBV5-1; d_call: NA; j_call: TRBJ1-5; cdr3_aa: CASSLNPWGQPQHF; cdr3_nt: TGCGCCAGCAGCTTGAATCCATGGGGTCAGCCCCAGCATTTT
clone_size: NA; v_call: TRBV6-2/TRBV6-3; d_call: TRBD1; j_call: TRBJ1-6; cdr3_aa: CTSSSGGRQSPLHF; cdr3_nt: TGTACCAGCAGTTCAGGGGGGAGGCAATCACCCCTCCACTTT
clone_size: NA; v_call: TRBV30; d_call: TRBD1; j_call: TRBJ1-2; cdr3_aa: CAWSKQGSSYGYTF; cdr3_nt: TGTGCCTGGAGTAAACAGGGGAGCTCTTATGGCTACACCTTC
clone_size: few; v_call: TRBV12-3/TRBV12-4; d_call: NA; j_call: TRBJ1-1; cdr3_aa: CASSRQETFVNTEAFF; cdr3_nt: TGTGCCAGCAGTCGACAGGAAACCTTCGTGAACACTGAAGCTTTCTTT
clone_size: few; v_call: TRBV5-1; d_call: TRBD1; j_call: TRBJ1-1; cdr3_aa: CASSLSGTGVNTEAFF; cdr3_nt: TGCGCCAGCAGCTTGAGCGGGACAGGGGTGAACACTGAAGCTTTCTTT
clone_size: many; v_call: TRBV19; d_call: NA; j_call: TRBJ2-3; cdr3_aa: CASRGRGSTDTQYF; cdr3_nt: TGTGCCAGTAGAGGACGTGGTAGCACAGATACGCAGTATTTT
clone_size: many; v_call: TRBV18; d_call: TRBD2; j_call: TRBJ2-1; cdr3_aa: CASSPVGTSGGRYNEQFF; cdr3_nt: TGTGCCAGCTCACCAGTGGGAACTAGCGGGGGCCGCTACAATGAGCAGTTCTTC
clone_size: many; v_call: TRBV10-2; d_call: NA; j_call: TRBJ1-1; cdr3_aa: CASSFDSLSTEAFF; cdr3_nt: TGCGCCAGCAGCTTCGACAGCCTTAGTACTGAAGCTTTCTTT
clone_size: many; v_call: TRBV28; d_call: NA; j_call: TRBJ2-7; cdr3_aa: CASSFGTYEQYF; cdr3_nt: TGTGCCAGCAGTTTCGGGACCTACGAGCAGTACTTC
clone_size: few; v_call: TRBV2; d_call: NA; j_call: TRBJ1-5; cdr3_aa: CASSGQLMAQPQHF; cdr3_nt: TGTGCCAGCAGTGGACAGCTCATGGCTCAGCCCCAGCATTTT